This T cell receptor beta chain came from a study of blood T cell repertoires in COVID-19. As for the study in general: Acute and convalescent COVID-19 samples came from the United States, Italy and Spain. The cDNA or gDNA used as material had been derived from T cells, B-cell-depleted T cells, or PBMCs.

In this sample, this clone turned up a few times. In the original workflow: From reference gene primer amplification, estimates of nucleated cell counts were derived. Using immunoSEQ multiplex PCR, the repertoire was profiled, and TCRdb retains in-frame clones only, with some absent. D and trimming come from the DNA, and the V and J calls and clone size come from that table. The data show 130,000 or so clones, with about 84% seen just once and 3% to 5% held by the top ten. The CDR3 length is 13 residues. V lost 9 bases and J 5 bases, leaving 13 bases between the germline ends. The sequence derives from a man aged 60 to 69 with acute or convalescent COVID-19. Sequencing was performed on peripheral blood. V gene TRBV12-3 or TRBV12-4 combines with J gene TRBJ2-2; a weak D match, TRBD2 (6 bases). As DNA, the CDR3 is TGTGCCAGTGGGACCGGAGGGACCGGGGAGCTGTTTTTT. It translates to CASGTGGTGELFF.